This TCR beta chain stems from a study of T-cell reconstitution after alpha-beta-depleted transplantation in children. As for this clonotype: Its antigen remains unknown.

The library targeted TCRbeta and was prepared with unique molecular identifiers. TCRdb re-derived calls from the PCR reads in MiXCR, one entry per CDR3 protein. Of fewer than 500,000 distinct CDR3 sequences in the sample, approximately 42% were seen once. Study-level findings and limits: Recipient T cells and thymic progenitors that survived were the source of the high TCRbeta diversity seen at day 60 in some patients. It was newly produced T cells that mostly accounted for T-cell counts and diversity one year after transplant.

The source was PBMCs, collected before TCRalphabeta/CD19-depleted stem cell transplant. This TCR came from a girl aged 2-10 years with aplastic anemia, due to receive a stem cell transplant.

This CDR3 reads CASSQAPRAGYRNQPQHF. CDR3 nucleotide sequence: TGCGCCAGCAGCCAAGCCCCCCGGGCAGGGTATCGCAATCAGCCCCAGCATTTT. The chain is built from TRBV4-1 and TRBJ1-5; maybe TRBD1 (5 bases). This CDR3 is 18 amino acids long. V lost 1 base to trimming and J lost 2 bases, with 18 bases between them. Germline V gives CDR1 MGHRA, CDR2 YSYEKL.